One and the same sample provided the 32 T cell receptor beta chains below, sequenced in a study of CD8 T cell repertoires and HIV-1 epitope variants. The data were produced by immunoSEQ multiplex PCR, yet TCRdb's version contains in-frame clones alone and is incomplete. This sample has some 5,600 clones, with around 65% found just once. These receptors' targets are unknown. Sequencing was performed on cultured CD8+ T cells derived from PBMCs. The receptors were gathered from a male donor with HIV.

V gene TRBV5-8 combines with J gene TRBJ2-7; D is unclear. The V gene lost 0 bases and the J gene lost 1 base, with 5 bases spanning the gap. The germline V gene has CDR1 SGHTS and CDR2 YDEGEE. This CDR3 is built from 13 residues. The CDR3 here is CASSLEGSYEQYF. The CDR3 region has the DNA TGTGCCAGCAGCTTGGAGGGTTCCTACGAGCAGTACTTC. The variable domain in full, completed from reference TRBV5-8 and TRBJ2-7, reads EAGVTQSPTHLIKTRGQQATLRCSPISGHTSVYWYQQALGLGLQFLLWYDEGEERNRGNFPPRFSGRQFPNYSSELNVNALELEDSALYLCASSLEGSYEQYFGPGTRLTVT.

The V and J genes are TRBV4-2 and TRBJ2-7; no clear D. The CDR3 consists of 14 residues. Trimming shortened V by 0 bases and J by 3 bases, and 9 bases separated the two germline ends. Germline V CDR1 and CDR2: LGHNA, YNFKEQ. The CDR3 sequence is CASSQDLGSYEQYF. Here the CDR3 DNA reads TGTGCCAGCAGCCAAGATCTTGGAAGCTACGAGCAGTACTTC.

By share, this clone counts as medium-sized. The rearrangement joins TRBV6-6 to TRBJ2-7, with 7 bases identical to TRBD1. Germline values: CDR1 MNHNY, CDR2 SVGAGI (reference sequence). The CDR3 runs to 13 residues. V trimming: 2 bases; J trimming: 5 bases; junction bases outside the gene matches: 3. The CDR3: CASSYQGVNEQYF. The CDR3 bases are TGTGCCAGCAGTTACCAGGGGGTGAACGAGCAGTACTTC.

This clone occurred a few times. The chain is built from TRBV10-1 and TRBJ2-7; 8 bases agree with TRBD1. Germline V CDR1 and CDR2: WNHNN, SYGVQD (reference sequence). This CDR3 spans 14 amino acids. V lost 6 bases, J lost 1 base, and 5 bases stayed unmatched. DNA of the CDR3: TGCGCCAGCAGCCAGGGGGCGGGTTCCTACGAGCAGTACTTC. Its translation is CASSQGAGSYEQYF.

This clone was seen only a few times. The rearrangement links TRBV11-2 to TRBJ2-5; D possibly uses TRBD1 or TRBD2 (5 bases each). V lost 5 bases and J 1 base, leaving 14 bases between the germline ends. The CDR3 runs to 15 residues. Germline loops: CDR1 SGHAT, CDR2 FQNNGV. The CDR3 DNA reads TGTGCCAGCAGCCCAAGAGGGGAGTCCCAAGAGACCCAGTACTTC. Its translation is CASSPRGESQETQYF.

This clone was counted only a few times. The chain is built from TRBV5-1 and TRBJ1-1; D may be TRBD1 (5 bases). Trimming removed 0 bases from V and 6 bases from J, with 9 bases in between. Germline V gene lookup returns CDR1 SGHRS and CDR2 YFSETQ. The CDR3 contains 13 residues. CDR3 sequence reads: CASSLEGAAEAFF. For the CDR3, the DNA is TGCGCCAGCAGCTTGGAAGGGGCAGCTGAAGCTTTCTTT.

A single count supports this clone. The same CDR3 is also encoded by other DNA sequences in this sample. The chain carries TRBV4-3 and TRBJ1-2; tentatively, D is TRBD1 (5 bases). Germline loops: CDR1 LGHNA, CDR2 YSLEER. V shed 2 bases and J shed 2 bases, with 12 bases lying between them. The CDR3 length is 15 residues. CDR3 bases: TGCGCCAGCAGCCAATTGCGTCAGGGAAACTATGGCTACACCTTC. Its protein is CASSQLRQGNYGYTF.

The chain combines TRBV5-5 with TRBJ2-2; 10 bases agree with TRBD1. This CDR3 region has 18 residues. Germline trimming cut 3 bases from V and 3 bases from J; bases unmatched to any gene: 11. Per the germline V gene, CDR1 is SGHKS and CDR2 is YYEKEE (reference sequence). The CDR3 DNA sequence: TGTGCCAGCAGCTACGACCGGGACAGGGGCGCGGACACCGGGGAGCTGTTTTTT. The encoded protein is CASSYDRDRGADTGELFF.

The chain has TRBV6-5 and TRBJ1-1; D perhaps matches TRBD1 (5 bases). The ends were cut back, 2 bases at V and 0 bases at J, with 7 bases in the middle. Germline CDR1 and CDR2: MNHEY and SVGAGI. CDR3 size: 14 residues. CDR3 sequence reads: CASSYGHMNTEAFF. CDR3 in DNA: TGTGCCAGCAGTTACGGACATATGAACACTGAAGCTTTCTTT.

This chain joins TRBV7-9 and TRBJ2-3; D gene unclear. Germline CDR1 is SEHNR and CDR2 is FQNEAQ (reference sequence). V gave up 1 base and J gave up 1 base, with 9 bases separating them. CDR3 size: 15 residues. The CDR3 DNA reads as TGTGCCAGCAGCTTAGTTGAGCAGCGCACAGATACGCAGTATTTT. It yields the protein CASSLVEQRTDTQYF.

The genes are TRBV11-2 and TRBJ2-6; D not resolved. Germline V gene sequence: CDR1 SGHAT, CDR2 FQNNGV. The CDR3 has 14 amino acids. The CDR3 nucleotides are TGTGGGTATTTTTCAGGCTCTGGGGCCAACGTCCTGACTTTC. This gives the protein CGYFSGSGANVLTF.

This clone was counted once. CDR3 loop: CASSQAYNNEQFF. The CDR3 DNA follows: TGTGCCAGCAGCCAAGCGTACAACAATGAGCAGTTCTTC. This chain links TRBV27 with TRBJ2-1; no clear D gene. The V and J ends lost 6 bases and 5 bases respectively, with 11 bases between them. This CDR3 region has 13 residues. In germline, CDR1 is MNHEY, CDR2 SMNVEV (reference sequence).

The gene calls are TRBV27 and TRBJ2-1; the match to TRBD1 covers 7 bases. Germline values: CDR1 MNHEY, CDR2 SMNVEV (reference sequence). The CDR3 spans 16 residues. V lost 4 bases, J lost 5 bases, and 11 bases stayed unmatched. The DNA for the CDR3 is TGTGCCAGCAGTTCAAGGGTCGGGACAGAGAACAATGAGCAGTTCTTC. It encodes CASSSRVGTENNEQFF.

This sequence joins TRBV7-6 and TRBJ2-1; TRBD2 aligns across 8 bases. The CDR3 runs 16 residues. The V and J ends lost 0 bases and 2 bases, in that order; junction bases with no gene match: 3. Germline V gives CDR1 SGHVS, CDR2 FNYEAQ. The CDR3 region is CASSLASGDTYNEQFF. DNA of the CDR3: TGTGCCAGCAGCTTAGCTAGCGGGGATACCTACAATGAGCAGTTCTTC. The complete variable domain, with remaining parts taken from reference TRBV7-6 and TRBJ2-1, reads GAGVSQSPRYKVTKRGQDVALRCDPISGHVSLYWYRQALGQGPEFLTYFNYEAQQDKSGLPNDRFSAERPEGSISTLTIQRTEQRDSAMYRCASSLASGDTYNEQFFGPGTRLTVL.

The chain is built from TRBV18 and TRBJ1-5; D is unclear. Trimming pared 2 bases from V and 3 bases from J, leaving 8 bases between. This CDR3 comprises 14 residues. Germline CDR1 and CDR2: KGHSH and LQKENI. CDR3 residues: CASSPGSDNQPQHF. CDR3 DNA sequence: TGTGCCAGCTCACCAGGGAGTGACAATCAGCCCCAGCATTTT.

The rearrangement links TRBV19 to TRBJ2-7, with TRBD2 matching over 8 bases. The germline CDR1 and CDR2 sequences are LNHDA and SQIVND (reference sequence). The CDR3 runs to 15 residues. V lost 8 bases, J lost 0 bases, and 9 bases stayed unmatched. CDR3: CASSPAGGSSYEQYF. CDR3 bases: TGTGCCAGTTCACCCGCGGGGGGAAGCTCCTACGAGCAGTACTTC.

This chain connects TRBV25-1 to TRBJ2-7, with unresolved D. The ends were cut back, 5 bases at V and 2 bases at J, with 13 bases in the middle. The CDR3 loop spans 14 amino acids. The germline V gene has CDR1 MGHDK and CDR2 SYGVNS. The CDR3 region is CASSSDVSAYEQYF. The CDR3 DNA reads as TGTGCCAGCAGTTCAGATGTCTCGGCCTACGAGCAGTACTTC.

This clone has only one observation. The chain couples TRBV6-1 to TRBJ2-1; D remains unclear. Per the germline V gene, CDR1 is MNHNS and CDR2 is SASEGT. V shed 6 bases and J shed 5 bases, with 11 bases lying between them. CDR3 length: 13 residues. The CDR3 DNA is TGTGCCAGCAGGAGACCTTCCGACAATGAGCAGTTCTTC. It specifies CASRRPSDNEQFF.

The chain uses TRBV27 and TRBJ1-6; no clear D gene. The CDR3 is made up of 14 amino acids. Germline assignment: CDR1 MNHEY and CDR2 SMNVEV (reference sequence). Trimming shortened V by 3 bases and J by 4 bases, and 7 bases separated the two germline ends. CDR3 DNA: TGTGCCAGCAGTTTTCGGCCGTATAATTCACCCCTCCACTTT. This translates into CASSFRPYNSPLHF.

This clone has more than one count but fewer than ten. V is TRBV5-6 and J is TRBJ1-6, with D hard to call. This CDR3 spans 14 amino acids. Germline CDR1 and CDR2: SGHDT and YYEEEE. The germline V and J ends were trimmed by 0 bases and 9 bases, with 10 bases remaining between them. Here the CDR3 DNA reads TGTGCCAGCAGCTTGGCCGAAATGGGTTCACCCCTCCACTTT. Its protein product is CASSLAEMGSPLHF.

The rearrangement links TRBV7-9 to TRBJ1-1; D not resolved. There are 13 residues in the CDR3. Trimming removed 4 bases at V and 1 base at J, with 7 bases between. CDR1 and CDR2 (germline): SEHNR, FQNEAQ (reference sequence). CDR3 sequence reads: CASSSDTNTEAFF. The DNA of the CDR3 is TGTGCCAGCAGCTCCGACACGAACACTGAAGCTTTCTTT.

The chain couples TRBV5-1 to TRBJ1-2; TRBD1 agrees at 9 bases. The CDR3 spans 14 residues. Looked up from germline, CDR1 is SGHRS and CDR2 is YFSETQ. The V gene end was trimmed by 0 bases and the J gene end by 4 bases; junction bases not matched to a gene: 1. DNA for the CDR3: TGCGCCAGCAGCTTGGGGACAGGGGCCTATGGCTACACCTTC. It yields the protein CASSLGTGAYGYTF.

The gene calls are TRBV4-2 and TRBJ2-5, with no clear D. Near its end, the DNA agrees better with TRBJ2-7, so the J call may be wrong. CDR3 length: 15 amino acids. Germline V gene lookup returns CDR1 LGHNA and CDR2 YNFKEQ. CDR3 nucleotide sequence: TGTGCCAGCAGCCTGGGTGGGCAGAGCTCCTACGAGCAGTACTTC. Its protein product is CASSLGGQSSYEQYF.

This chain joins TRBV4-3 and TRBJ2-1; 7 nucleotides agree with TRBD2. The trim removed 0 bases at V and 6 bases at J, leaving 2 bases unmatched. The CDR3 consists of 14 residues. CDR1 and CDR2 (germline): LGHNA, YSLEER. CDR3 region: CASSQEWGGNEQFF. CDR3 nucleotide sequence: TGCGCCAGCAGCCAAGAATGGGGGGGCAATGAGCAGTTCTTC.

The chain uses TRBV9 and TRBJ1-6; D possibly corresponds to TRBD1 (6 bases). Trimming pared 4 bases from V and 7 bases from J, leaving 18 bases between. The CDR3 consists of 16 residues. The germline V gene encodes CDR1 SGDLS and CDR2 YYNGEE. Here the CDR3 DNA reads TGTGCCAGCAGCCCGCTGGGGGGGCAAGGGAATTCACCCCTCCACTTT. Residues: CASSPLGGQGNSPLHF.

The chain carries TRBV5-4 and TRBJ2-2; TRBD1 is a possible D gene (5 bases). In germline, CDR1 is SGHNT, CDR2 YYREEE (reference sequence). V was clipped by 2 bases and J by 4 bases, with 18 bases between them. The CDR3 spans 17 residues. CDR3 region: CASSFPPGTGSTGELFF. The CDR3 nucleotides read TGTGCCAGCAGCTTCCCTCCCGGAACAGGCAGCACCGGGGAGCTGTTTTTT. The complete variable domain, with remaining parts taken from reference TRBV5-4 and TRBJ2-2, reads ETGVTQSPTHLIKTRGQQVTLRCSSQSGHNTVSWYQQALGQGPQFIFQYYREEENGRGNFPPRFSGLQFPNYSSELNVNALELDDSALYLCASSFPPGTGSTGELFFGEGSRLTVL.

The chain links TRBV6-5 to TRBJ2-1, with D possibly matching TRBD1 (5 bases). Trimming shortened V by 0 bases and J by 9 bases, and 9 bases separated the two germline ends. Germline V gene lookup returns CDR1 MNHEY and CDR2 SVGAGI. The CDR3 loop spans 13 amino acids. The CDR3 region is CASSYSSRGEQFF. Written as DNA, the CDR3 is TGTGCCAGCAGTTACTCTTCAAGGGGTGAGCAGTTCTTC.

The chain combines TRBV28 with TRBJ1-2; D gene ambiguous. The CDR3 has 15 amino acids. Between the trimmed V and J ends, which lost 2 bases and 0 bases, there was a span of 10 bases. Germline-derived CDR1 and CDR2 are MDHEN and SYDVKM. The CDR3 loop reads CASSLVTEANYGYTF. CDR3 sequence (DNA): TGTGCCAGCAGTTTAGTCACGGAGGCTAACTATGGCTACACCTTC.

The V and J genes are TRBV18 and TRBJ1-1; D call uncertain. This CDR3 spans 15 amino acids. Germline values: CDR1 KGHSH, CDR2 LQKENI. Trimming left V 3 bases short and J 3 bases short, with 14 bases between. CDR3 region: CASSPDEEFYTEAFF. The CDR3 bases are TGTGCCAGCTCACCTGACGAGGAGTTTTACACTGAAGCTTTCTTT.

The DNA for the CDR3 is TGTGCCAGCAGCCCGGGCAACACCGGGGAGCTGTTTTTT. It encodes CASSPGNTGELFF. The chain couples TRBV7-9 to TRBJ2-2; no clear D. V lost 5 bases and J 2 bases, leaving 6 bases between the germline ends. Germline loops: CDR1 SEHNR, CDR2 FQNEAQ (reference sequence). The CDR3 consists of 13 residues.

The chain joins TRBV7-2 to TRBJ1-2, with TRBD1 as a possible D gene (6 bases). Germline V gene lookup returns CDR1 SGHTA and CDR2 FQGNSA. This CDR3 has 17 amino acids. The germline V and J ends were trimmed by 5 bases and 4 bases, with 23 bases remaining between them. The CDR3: CASSPRSSTAGAYGYTF. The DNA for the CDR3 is TGTGCCAGCAGCCCCCGATCGTCTACGGCAGGGGCCTATGGCTACACCTTC. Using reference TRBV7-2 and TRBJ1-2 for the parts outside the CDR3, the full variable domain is GAGVSQSPSNKVTEKGKDVELRCDPISGHTALYWYRQSLGQGLEFLIYFQGNSAPDKSGLPSDRFSAERTGGSVSTLTIQRTQQEDSAVYLCASSPRSSTAGAYGYTFGSGTRLTVV.

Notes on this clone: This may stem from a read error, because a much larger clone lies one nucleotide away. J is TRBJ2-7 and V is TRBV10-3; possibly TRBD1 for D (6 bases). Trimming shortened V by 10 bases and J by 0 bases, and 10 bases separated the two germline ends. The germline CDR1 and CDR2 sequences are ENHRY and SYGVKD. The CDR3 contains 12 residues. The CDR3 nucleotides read TGTGCCACCGAGACAGGCTCCTACGAGCAGTACTTC. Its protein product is CATETGSYEQYF.